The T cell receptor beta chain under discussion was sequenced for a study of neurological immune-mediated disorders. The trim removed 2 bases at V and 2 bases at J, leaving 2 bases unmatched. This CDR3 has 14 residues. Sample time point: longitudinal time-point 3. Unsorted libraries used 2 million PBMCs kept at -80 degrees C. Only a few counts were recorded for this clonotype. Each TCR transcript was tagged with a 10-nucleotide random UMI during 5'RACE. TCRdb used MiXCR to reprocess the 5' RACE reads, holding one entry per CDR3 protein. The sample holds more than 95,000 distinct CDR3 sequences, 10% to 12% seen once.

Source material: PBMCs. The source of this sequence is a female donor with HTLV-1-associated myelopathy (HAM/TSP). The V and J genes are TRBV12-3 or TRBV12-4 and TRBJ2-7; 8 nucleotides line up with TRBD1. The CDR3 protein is CASSLSRGPYEQYF. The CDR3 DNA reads TGTGCCAGCAGTTTATCCAGGGGGCCCTACGAGCAGTACTTC.